The 5 T cell receptor beta chains in this list originate from one sample, sequenced in a study of blood T cell repertoires in COVID-19. The repertoire was sequenced with immunoSEQ multiplex PCR; TCRdb's copy has only in-frame clones and lacks some. This sample has around 300,000 clones, with around 89% found just once. The source material was PBMCs or T cells enriched from blood (not recorded which). Receptor source: a woman aged 18-35 years who had recovered from COVID-19.

The chain couples TRBV27 to TRBJ2-7, with D possibly matching TRBD2 (5 bases). Trimming cost V 4 bases and J 3 bases, with 10 bases left between them. The germline V gene encodes CDR1 MNHEY and CDR2 SMNVEV (reference sequence). The CDR3 runs to 13 residues. The CDR3 here is CASSYGKLYEQYF. The CDR3 bases are TGTGCCAGCAGTTACGGGAAGCTCTACGAGCAGTACTTC.

The chain combines TRBV25-1 with TRBJ1-6, with TRBD1 as a possible D gene (5 bases). Germline lookup yields CDR1 MGHDK and CDR2 SYGVNS. The CDR3 covers 15 residues. Trimming removed 2 bases at V and 7 bases at J, with 12 bases between. The CDR3 nucleotides read TGTGCCAGCAGTGAAGCTCAGGGAGGCAATTCACCCCTCCACTTT. It encodes CASSEAQGGNSPLHF.

The genes are TRBV2 and TRBJ1-3, with D perhaps matching TRBD1 (5 bases). V gave up 8 bases and J gave up 0 bases, with 11 bases separating them. Germline V gene data show CDR1 as SNHLY and CDR2 as FYNNEI. The CDR3 has 14 amino acids. The CDR3 DNA sequence: TGTGCCAGCCGGGGACTGATCTCTGGAAACACCATATATTTT. This codes for CASRGLISGNTIYF.

CDR3 region: CASGGQVYYGYTF. The CDR3 DNA reads TGTGCCAGCGGGGGACAGGTCTACTATGGCTACACCTTC. V usage is TRBV28 and J usage is TRBJ1-2, with 8 bases matching TRBD1. The CDR3 is made up of 13 amino acids. Trimming at V came to 8 bases and at J to 3 bases, leaving 5 bases not matched to a gene. CDR1 is MDHEN and CDR2 is SYDVKM in the germline V gene.

V is TRBV6-4 and J is TRBJ2-1; D is ambiguous. This CDR3 comprises 11 residues. Trimming pared 4 bases from V and 8 bases from J, leaving 6 bases between. CDR1 MRHNA and CDR2 SNTAGT come from the germline V gene. The CDR3 protein is CASSGVHEQFF. The CDR3 DNA follows: TGTGCCAGCAGTGGAGTCCATGAGCAGTTCTTC.